This TCR beta chain was captured by sequencing in a study of beta chain features in type 1 diabetes. General study findings and limits: Shorter templates may be favored by PCR, equally so in patients and controls. Shorter TCRB CDR3s, moderately but significantly so, were found in Type 1 diabetes patients in all four CD4+ subsets.

Every isolated RNA sample was fully reverse transcribed, so sequencing captured expressed TCRB transcripts. The data were produced by immunoSEQ multiplex PCR, yet TCRdb's version contains in-frame clones alone and is incomplete. The data hold around 250,000 clones, with 20% to 25% observed a single time. This clone was detected only a few times. Its target is unknown. Sequencing was carried out using naive CD4+ T cells from blood. This clonotype was sampled from a woman aged 25 to 39 with type 1 diabetes.

The chain's CDR3 is CASSAPGPYGYTF. Written as DNA, the CDR3 is TGTGCCAGCAGTGCACCAGGGCCCTATGGCTACACCTTC. The chain has TRBV6-5 and TRBJ1-2; D might be TRBD1 (5 bases). Germline V gene sequence: CDR1 MNHEY, CDR2 SVGAGI. The ends were cut back, 5 bases at V and 4 bases at J, with 11 bases in the middle. This CDR3 comprises 13 residues.